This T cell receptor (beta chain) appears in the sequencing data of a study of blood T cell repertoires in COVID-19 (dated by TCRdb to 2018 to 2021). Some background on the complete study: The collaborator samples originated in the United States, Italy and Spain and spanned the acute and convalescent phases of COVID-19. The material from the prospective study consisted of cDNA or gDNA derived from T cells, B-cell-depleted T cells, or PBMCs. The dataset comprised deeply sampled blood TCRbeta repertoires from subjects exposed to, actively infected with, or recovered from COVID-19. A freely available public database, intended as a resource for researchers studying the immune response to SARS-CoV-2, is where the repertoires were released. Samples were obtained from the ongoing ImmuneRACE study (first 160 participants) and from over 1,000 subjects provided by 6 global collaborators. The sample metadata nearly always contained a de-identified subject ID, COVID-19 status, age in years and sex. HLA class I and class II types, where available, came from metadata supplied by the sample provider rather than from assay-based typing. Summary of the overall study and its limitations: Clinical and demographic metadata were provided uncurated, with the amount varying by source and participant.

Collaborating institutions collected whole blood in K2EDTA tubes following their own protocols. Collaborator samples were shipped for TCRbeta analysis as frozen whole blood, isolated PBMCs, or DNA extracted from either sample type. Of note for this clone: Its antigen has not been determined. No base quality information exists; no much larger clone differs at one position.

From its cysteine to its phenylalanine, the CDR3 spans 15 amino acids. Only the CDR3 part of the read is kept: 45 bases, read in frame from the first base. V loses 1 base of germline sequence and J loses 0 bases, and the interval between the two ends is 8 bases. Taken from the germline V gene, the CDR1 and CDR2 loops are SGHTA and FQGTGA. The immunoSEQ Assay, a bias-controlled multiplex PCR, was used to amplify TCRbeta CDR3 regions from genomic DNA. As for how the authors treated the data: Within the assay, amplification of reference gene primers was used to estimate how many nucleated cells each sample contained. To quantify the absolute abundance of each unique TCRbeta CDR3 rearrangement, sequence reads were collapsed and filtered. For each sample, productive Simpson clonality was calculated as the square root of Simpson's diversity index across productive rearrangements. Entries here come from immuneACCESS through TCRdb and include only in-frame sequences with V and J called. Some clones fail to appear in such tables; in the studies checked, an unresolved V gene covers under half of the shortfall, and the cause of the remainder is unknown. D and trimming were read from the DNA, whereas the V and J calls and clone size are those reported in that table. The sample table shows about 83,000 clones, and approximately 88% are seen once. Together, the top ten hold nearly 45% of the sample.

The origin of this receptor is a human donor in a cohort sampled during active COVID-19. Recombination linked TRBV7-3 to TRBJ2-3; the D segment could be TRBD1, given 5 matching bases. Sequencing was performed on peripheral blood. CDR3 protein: CASSLKGYSTDTQYF. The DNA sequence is TGTGCCAGCAGCTTAAAGGGGTATAGCACAGATACGCAGTATTTT.